The next 24 T cell receptor beta chains were all read from a single sample in a study of T-cell reconstitution after alpha-beta-depleted transplantation in children. Unique molecular identifiers tagged the TCRbeta library. TCRdb independently ran MiXCR on the PCR reads; one entry per CDR3 protein. The sample has some 290,000 distinct CDR3 sequences; 9.5% to 10% are singletons. Sequencing was performed on PBMCs from the stem cell graft donor, taken from the stem cell graft. These receptor sequences come from a human donor who donated a stem cell graft to a child with SCID.

The chain has TRBV20-1 and TRBJ2-1, with 13 bases matching TRBD2. Trimming removed 5 bases from V and 1 base from J; junction bases left unmatched: 8. The CDR3 is 17 amino acids. The germline V gene has CDR1 DFQATT and CDR2 SNEGSKA (reference sequence). This CDR3 is CSALSGTSGASYNEQFF. CDR3 nucleotide sequence: TGCAGTGCTCTATCCGGGACTAGCGGGGCTTCCTACAATGAGCAGTTCTTC.

The V call is TRBV9, the J call TRBJ1-3; tentatively, D is TRBD1 (5 bases). Germline CDR1 reads SGDLS; CDR2 reads YYNGEE. The CDR3 length is 16 residues. Trimming took 3 bases from V and 0 from J, leaving 13 bases between them. The CDR3 region is CASSAGTGDSGNTIYF. CDR3 coding DNA: TGTGCCAGCAGCGCCGGAACAGGAGACTCTGGAAACACCATATATTTT.

The sample holds many counts of this clonotype. The chain links TRBV9 to TRBJ2-7; tentative D call: TRBD2 (5 bases). V shed 0 bases and J shed 1 base, with 11 bases lying between them. Germline CDR1 and CDR2: SGDLS and YYNGEE. The CDR3 is made up of 15 amino acids. CDR3 DNA: TGTGCCAGCAGCGTAGGGGGTAGCGCTTCCTACGAGCAGTACTTC. Translating it yields CASSVGGSASYEQYF.

In its sample, this clonotype was seen a few times. This sequence joins TRBV5-1 and TRBJ2-7; tentatively, D is TRBD2 (7 bases). Germline V gene data show CDR1 as SGHRS and CDR2 as YFSETQ. The CDR3 has 14 residues. V lost 0 bases and J lost 5, with 12 bases in between. The CDR3 spells CASSLEGGMDEQYF. CDR3 sequence (DNA): TGCGCCAGCAGCTTGGAGGGGGGGATGGACGAGCAGTACTTC.

V usage is TRBV3-1 and J usage is TRBJ2-3, with D unresolved. Trimming stripped 11 bases from V and 3 bases from J, with 21 bases between. In germline, CDR1 is LGHDT, CDR2 YNNKEL (reference sequence). The CDR3 totals 15 residues. The CDR3 region is CACTKVVTGTDTQYF. CDR3 DNA: TGTGCCTGCACCAAGGTGGTGACTGGGACAGATACGCAGTATTTT.

This clonotype was picked up many times. This rearrangement joins TRBV6-2 or TRBV6-3 to TRBJ1-3; D is possibly TRBD1 (6 bases). V was cut by 6 bases and J by 0 bases, with 12 bases left in between. Looked up from germline, CDR1 is MNHEY and CDR2 is SVGEGT. The CDR3 sequence is 15 residues long. The DNA for the CDR3 is TGTGCCAGCAGCAACGGACAGCACTCTGGAAACACCATATATTTT. It specifies CASSNGQHSGNTIYF.

The chain uses TRBV6-1 and TRBJ2-5; tentatively, D is TRBD1 or TRBD2 (5 bases each). The V gene lost 7 bases and the J gene lost 7 bases, with 19 bases spanning the gap. Germline V gene lookup returns CDR1 MNHNS and CDR2 SASEGT. The CDR3 covers 14 residues. CDR3 nucleotide sequence: TGTGCCAGCACTCTTACAGGAATAGGAGGGACCCAGTACTTC. It specifies CASTLTGIGGTQYF.

This clonotype came up a few times. This chain connects TRBV5-1 to TRBJ2-7, with 7 bases fitting TRBD1. The junction had 6 bases not matched to a gene; V was cut back by 3 bases and J by 0 bases. Germline CDR1 and CDR2: SGHRS and YFSETQ. The CDR3 runs to 15 residues. CDR3 DNA: TGCGCCAGCAGCTCTCGGACAGGCCTCTCCTACGAGCAGTACTTC. Its protein product is CASSSRTGLSYEQYF. Full variable domain (rest looked up from reference TRBV5-1 and TRBJ2-7): KAGVTQTPRYLIKTRGQQVTLSCSPISGHRSVSWYQQTPGQGLQFLFEYFSETQRNKGNFPGRFSGRQFSNSRSEMNVSTLELGDSALYLCASSSRTGLSYEQYFGPGTRLTVT.

J is TRBJ1-1 and V is TRBV5-1; D gene ambiguous. The CDR3 spans 14 residues. Germline CDR1 reads SGHRS; CDR2 reads YFSETQ. Trimming took off 4 bases at V and 1 base at J, with 11 bases between the two ends. CDR3 bases: TGCGCCAGCAGCCCCTCTTTCGGGAACACTGAAGCTTTCTTT. It yields the protein CASSPSFGNTEAFF.

This clonotype has a handful of counts. The CDR3 sequence is CASSLGPVYNEQFF. Here the CDR3 DNA reads TGTGCCAGCAGCTTAGGCCCGGTCTACAATGAGCAGTTCTTC. The chain is built from TRBV11-3 and TRBJ2-1, with D hard to call. The CDR3 has 14 residues. Germline values: CDR1 SGHNT, CDR2 YENEEA. The ends were cut back, 1 base at V and 3 bases at J, with 7 bases in the middle.

A few counts support this clonotype. V usage is TRBV19 and J usage is TRBJ2-6; D gene uncertain. Germline CDR1 and CDR2: LNHDA and SQIVND (reference sequence). This CDR3 is built from 15 residues. V lost 4 bases and J lost 4, with 11 bases in between. CDR3: CASSTSVHGANVLTF. In DNA, the CDR3 is TGTGCCAGTAGTACCTCGGTGCACGGGGCCAACGTCCTGACTTTC.

The chain joins TRBV10-2 to TRBJ2-1; D possibly uses TRBD1 or TRBD2 (5 bases each). The CDR3 is 15 residues long. Germline-derived CDR1 and CDR2 are WSHSY and SAAADI. V was pared by 6 bases and J by 0 bases, with 12 bases between. This CDR3 is CASRLGTASYNEQFF. In DNA, the CDR3 is TGCGCCAGCAGGCTCGGGACGGCCTCCTACAATGAGCAGTTCTTC.

J is TRBJ1-2 and V is TRBV5-8; D gene uncertain. There are 11 residues in the CDR3. The germline V and J ends were trimmed by 4 bases and 6 bases, with 7 bases remaining between them. Germline V gene data show CDR1 as SGHTS and CDR2 as YDEGEE. The CDR3 loop reads CASSDLNGYTF. The CDR3 region has the DNA TGTGCCAGCAGCGACTTAAATGGCTACACCTTC.

The chain recombines TRBV6-2 or TRBV6-3 with TRBJ2-5; TRBD2 matches 7 bases. Germline V CDR1 and CDR2: MNHEY, SVGEGT. The V and J ends lost 5 bases and 4 bases, in that order; junction bases with no gene match: 10. This CDR3 has 15 residues. CDR3 nucleotides: TGTGCCAGCAGTCGCCCCAGTGGGAGGGGAGAGACCCAGTACTTC. This sequence encodes CASSRPSGRGETQYF.

This clonotype was counted at least ten times. The chain combines TRBV25-1 with TRBJ2-5, with 10 bases identical to TRBD2. Germline V gene sequence: CDR1 MGHDK, CDR2 SYGVNS. V lost 1 base and J lost 2; bases outside the gene matches: 4. The CDR3 is 16 amino acids. The DNA for the CDR3 is TGTGCCAGCAGTGAATTCGTACTAGCGGGACAAGAGACCCAGTACTTC. This sequence encodes CASSEFVLAGQETQYF.

V is TRBV5-1 and J is TRBJ2-7; maybe TRBD2 (6 bases). The CDR3 has 14 amino acids. V lost 4 bases and J 6 bases, leaving 17 bases between the germline ends. The germline V gene has CDR1 SGHRS and CDR2 YFSETQ. Written as DNA, the CDR3 is TGCGCCAGCAGCGGAACCGGGACTTCAGGCGAGCAGTACTTC. Translation gives CASSGTGTSGEQYF.

This clonotype has just a few counts. This sequence joins TRBV20-1 and TRBJ2-1; possible D gene TRBD2, 6 bases. The CDR3 is made up of 12 amino acids. The V and J ends lost 6 bases and 8 bases respectively, with 14 bases between them. Germline V gives CDR1 DFQATT, CDR2 SNEGSKA (reference sequence). Here the CDR3 DNA reads TGCAGTGCCTCGACTAGTAGGTATGAGCAGTTCTTC. It translates to CSASTSRYEQFF.

This chain connects TRBV5-1 to TRBJ2-5; D is ambiguous. The CDR3 consists of 13 residues. Trimming cost V 2 bases and J 3 bases, with 8 bases left between them. Germline loops: CDR1 SGHRS, CDR2 YFSETQ. In nucleotides, the CDR3 is TGCGCCAGCAGCTTTCCCGGAGAAGAGACCCAGTACTTC. It is translated as CASSFPGEETQYF. Filled out from reference TRBV5-1 and TRBJ2-5, the complete variable domain reads KAGVTQTPRYLIKTRGQQVTLSCSPISGHRSVSWYQQTPGQGLQFLFEYFSETQRNKGNFPGRFSGRQFSNSRSEMNVSTLELGDSALYLCASSFPGEETQYFGPGTRLLVL.

This clonotype has at least ten counts. CDR3 loop: CSAIDREAFF. The CDR3 DNA is TGCAGTGCAATTGACAGGGAAGCTTTCTTT. V gene TRBV20-1 combines with J gene TRBJ1-1; D may be TRBD1 (6 bases). CDR1 is DFQATT, CDR2 SNEGSKA, per germline (reference sequence). The CDR3 has 10 amino acids. Trimming cost V 6 bases and J 8 bases, with 10 bases left between them.

V is TRBV5-1 and J is TRBJ2-2; 7 bases match TRBD1. Per the germline V gene, CDR1 is SGHRS and CDR2 is YFSETQ. V was clipped by 4 bases and J by 0 bases; unmatched bases: 9. This CDR3 is built from 17 residues. This CDR3 reads CASSTGQAIANTGELFF. Written as DNA, the CDR3 is TGCGCCAGCAGCACCGGACAGGCGATCGCGAACACCGGGGAGCTGTTTTTT.

The chain has TRBV6-5 and TRBJ2-3; a possible D gene is TRBD1 (5 bases). Germline V gene data show CDR1 as MNHEY and CDR2 as SVGAGI. The CDR3 contains 16 residues. Trimming took off 2 bases at V and 3 bases at J, with 15 bases between the two ends. CDR3 sequence: CASSYRGVENTDTQYF. CDR3 DNA sequence: TGTGCCAGCAGTTACAGGGGCGTGGAGAATACAGATACGCAGTATTTT.

This clonotype was detected many times. J is TRBJ2-7 and V is TRBV28; TRBD2 aligns across 7 bases. The CDR3 contains 16 residues. V lost 5 bases to trimming and J lost 7 bases; unmatched junction nucleotides: 17. The V gene's germline CDR1 is MDHEN and CDR2 SYDVKM. The CDR3 region has the DNA TGTGCCAGCAGTCCCCTGCGACTAGCTGGGATTTGGGAGCAGTACTTC. Its translation is CASSPLRLAGIWEQYF. Full variable domain (outside the CDR3, taken from reference TRBV28 and TRBJ2-7): DVKVTQSSRYLVKRTGEKVFLECVQDMDHENMFWYRQDPGLGLRLIYFSYDVKMKEKGDIPEGYSVSREKKERFSLILESASTNQTSMYLCASSPLRLAGIWEQYFGPGTRLTVT.

This chain joins TRBV18 and TRBJ1-2, with D unresolved. CDR3 size: 11 residues. Per the germline V gene, CDR1 is KGHSH and CDR2 is LQKENI. V lost 2 bases and J 9 bases, leaving 7 bases between the germline ends. The CDR3 spells CASSPEESYTF. The CDR3 DNA reads as TGTGCCAGCTCACCAGAGGAGAGCTACACCTTC.

This clonotype was seen a handful of times. The chain is built from TRBV27 and TRBJ1-6, with TRBD1 as a possible D gene (5 bases). Per germline, CDR1 MNHEY and CDR2 SMNVEV (reference sequence). CDR3 length equals 15 residues. Trimming pared 4 bases from V and 10 bases from J, leaving 17 bases between. This CDR3 reads CASSWATEGRSPLHF. The CDR3, as DNA: TGTGCCAGCAGTTGGGCGACAGAGGGCAGGTCACCCCTCCACTTT.